These 17 T cell receptor beta chains originate from one sample sequenced in a study of CDR3 diversity in severe acne. TCRdb independently ran MiXCR on the PCR reads; one entry per CDR3 protein. The sample contains 84,000 or so distinct CDR3 sequences, 45% to 55% of which appear only once. The specimen was blood. The receptors were gathered from a male donor in good health, serving as a control.

A word on this clonotype: An end of the junction does not agree with germline; a read error may underlie this. This chain joins TRBV20-1 and TRBJ1-2, with a tentative D call TRBD1 (6 bases). The CDR3 sequence is 12 residues long. Germline V lookup: CDR1 DFQATT, CDR2 SNEGSKA (reference sequence). This CDR3 is CSARWAGVGYAF. CDR3 coding DNA: TGCAGTGCTAGGTGGGCAGGGGTCGGCTACGCCTTC.

This clonotype was picked up a small number of times. This chain connects TRBV2 to TRBJ1-5; 7 nucleotides match TRBD1. V lost 6 bases and J lost 6; bases outside the gene matches: 5. The CDR3 runs 13 residues. Germline V CDR1 and CDR2: SNHLY, FYNNEI. Here the CDR3 DNA reads TGTGCCAGCAGGAGAGGGGGCGGTCAGCCCCAGCATTTT. It specifies CASRRGGGQPQHF.

At least ten counts were recorded for this clonotype. This sequence joins TRBV12-3 or TRBV12-4 and TRBJ1-5, with D hard to call. The CDR3 runs 14 residues. The V end was cut by 2 bases, the J end by 0 bases, with 5 bases between. The chain's CDR3 is CASSLLFSNQPQHF. The CDR3 coding sequence is TGTGCCAGCAGTTTATTGTTTAGCAATCAGCCCCAGCATTTT.

This rearrangement joins TRBV13 to TRBJ1-3; D remains ambiguous. The CDR3 sequence is 15 residues long. CDR1 is PRHDT, CDR2 FYEKMQ, per germline (reference sequence). The V end was cut by 0 bases, the J end by 0 bases, with 6 bases between. CDR3 sequence: CASSLGHVSGNTIYF. DNA for the CDR3: TGTGCCAGCAGCTTAGGACACGTCTCTGGAAACACCATATATTTT.

This clonotype was seen just once. One end of the junction fails to match germline, which may point to a read error. The CDR3 reads CAGSEDGGVDGYTF. CDR3 sequence (DNA): TGTGCCGGCAGTGAAGATGGAGGAGTCGATGGCTACACCTTC. The chain combines TRBV25-1 with TRBJ1-2; D ambiguous. The CDR3 covers 14 residues. Per the germline V gene, CDR1 is MGHDK and CDR2 is SYGVNS.

The chain recombines TRBV11-2 with TRBJ2-1; the D gene is possibly TRBD2 (7 bases). CDR3 length: 14 residues. The germline CDR1 and CDR2 sequences are SGHAT and FQNNGV. The V and J ends lost 1 base and 8 bases respectively, with 12 bases between them. DNA of the CDR3: TGTGCCAGCAGCTTAGGGGGGGGGCGGGATGAGCAGTTCTTC. The encoded protein is CASSLGGGRDEQFF.

This chain joins TRBV15 and TRBJ2-6; the D is unclear. Trimming cost V 5 bases and J 0 bases, with 11 bases left between them. Germline CDR1 reads LNHNV; CDR2 reads YYDKDF (reference sequence). The CDR3 has 16 residues. CDR3 DNA: TGTGCCACCAGCGCCTTAGGCAGCTCTGGGGCCAACGTCCTGACTTTC. Translating it yields CATSALGSSGANVLTF.

This clonotype has only one observation. The chain links TRBV5-1 to TRBJ2-7, with a weak D call TRBD1 (6 bases). The CDR3 has 13 residues. The ends were cut back, 4 bases at V and 3 bases at J, with 11 bases in the middle. In germline, CDR1 is SGHRS, CDR2 YFSETQ. The DNA for the CDR3 is TGCGCCAGCAGCGAACCGACAGGCTACGAGCAGTACTTC. It specifies CASSEPTGYEQYF.

J is TRBJ1-1 and V is TRBV29-1, with D unclear. The V end lost 5 bases, the J end lost 3 bases, and 16 bases lay between the germline ends. The CDR3 runs to 14 residues. CDR1 and CDR2 (germline): SQVTM, ANQGSEA. The CDR3 region has the DNA TGCAGCGTTAAAAAAAAAAGTTCTTACACTGAAGCTTTCTTT. This sequence encodes CSVKKKSSYTEAFF.

This clonotype was detected only once. Because the CDR3 is missing its conserved closing phenylalanine or tryptophan, this is likely a read error. The V call is TRBV25-1, the J call TRBJ2-3; 9 bases map to TRBD1. Germline loops: CDR1 MGHDK, CDR2 SYGVNS. The CDR3 has 16 residues. CDR3 bases: TGTGCCGGCAGTGAATTGGGGACAGGGAGCACAGATACGCAGTATCTT. As protein: CAGSELGTGSTDTQYL.

The chain combines TRBV2 with TRBJ2-7; 10 positions agree with TRBD2. V lost 3 bases and J lost 3; bases outside the gene matches: 5. Germline V CDR1 and CDR2: SNHLY, FYNNEI. The CDR3 spans 15 residues. CDR3 bases: TGTGCCAGCAGTGATTCAGCGGGAGGGGTCTACGAGCAGTACTTC. Encoded protein: CASSDSAGGVYEQYF.

The chain joins TRBV20-1 to TRBJ1-2; D unresolved. The germline CDR1 and CDR2 sequences are DFQATT and SNEGSKA (reference sequence). The CDR3 is made up of 11 amino acids. Deletions cut 5 bases from V and 8 bases from J, with 12 bases between. CDR3 residues: CSAGVTGGYTF. As DNA, the CDR3 is TGCAGTGCTGGCGTAACGGGGGGCTACACCTTC.

The V call is TRBV2, the J call TRBJ1-1, with D unclear. The CDR3 is made up of 11 amino acids. The germline CDR1 and CDR2 sequences are SNHLY and FYNNEI. Deletions cut 0 bases from V and 6 bases from J, with 2 bases between. Here the CDR3 reads CASSEAAEAFF. The CDR3 DNA reads TGTGCCAGCAGTGAAGCAGCTGAAGCTTTCTTT.

Only a few counts were recorded for this clonotype. V usage is TRBV5-1 and J usage is TRBJ2-7, with D maybe TRBD2 (6 bases). Trimming took 4 bases from V and 3 from J, leaving 11 bases between them. CDR1 and CDR2 (germline): SGHRS, YFSETQ. There are 13 residues in the CDR3. Here the CDR3 DNA reads TGCGCCAGCAGCGCCAATAGCGGCTACGAGCAGTACTTC. Translating it yields CASSANSGYEQYF.

The chain carries TRBV20-1 and TRBJ2-1, with D hard to call. CDR3 length: 14 amino acids. CDR1 and CDR2 (germline): DFQATT, SNEGSKA (reference sequence). Trimming shortened V by 3 bases and J by 7 bases, and 16 bases separated the two germline ends. CDR3 coding DNA: TGCAGTGCTAGCTTGCTGTCCGCAACTAATGAGCAGTTCTTC. Protein sequence: CSASLLSATNEQFF.

Many counts were recorded for this clonotype. The CDR3 here is CASSPGTDLSYEQYF. DNA for the CDR3: TGTGCCAGCAGCCCTGGGACAGATCTCTCCTACGAGCAGTACTTC. The chain carries TRBV3-1 and TRBJ2-7, with 7 positions matching TRBD1. From germline, CDR1 is LGHDT and CDR2 YNNKEL (reference sequence). The CDR3 has 15 residues. V shed 4 bases, J shed 0 bases, and the junction held 6 bases outside the gene matches.

The chain employs TRBV20-1 and TRBJ1-4, with D unresolved. Germline assignment: CDR1 DFQATT and CDR2 SNEGSKA (reference sequence). The V end lost 6 bases, the J end lost 5 bases, and 10 bases lay between the germline ends. There are 12 residues in the CDR3. The CDR3 reads CSAPNGNEKLFF. The DNA for the CDR3 is TGCAGTGCCCCGAACGGGAATGAAAAACTGTTTTTT.